A single sample gave rise to the 9 T cell receptor beta chains below, sequenced in a study of blood T cell repertoires in COVID-19. Method: immunoSEQ multiplex PCR; TCRdb's copy keeps in-frame clones and lacks some. The sample has hundreds of thousands of clones; about nine tenths are singletons. The sequenced sample consisted of peripheral blood. All receptors derive from a woman in her thirties with active or convalescent COVID-19.

The chain employs TRBV3-1 (or the pseudogene TRBV3-2) and TRBJ2-3; a weak D match, TRBD1 (5 bases). The CDR3 spans 15 residues. Trimming cost V 3 bases and J 4 bases, with 14 bases left between them. Germline V lookup: CDR1 LGHDT, CDR2 YNNKEL (reference sequence). The CDR3 coding sequence is TGTGCCAGCAGCCACTTTCAGGGTGTTTCAGATACGCAGTATTTT. Its protein product is CASSHFQGVSDTQYF.

This chain links TRBV9 with TRBJ2-7, with 8 bases aligning to TRBD2. The CDR3 is 14 amino acids. CDR1 is SGDLS, CDR2 YYNGEE, per germline. The V segment lost 0 bases and the J segment 6 bases; nucleotides outside the gene matches: 5. CDR3 loop: CASSVDSGAREQYF. CDR3 in DNA: TGTGCCAGCAGCGTAGATAGCGGGGCTCGCGAGCAGTACTTC. The variable domain in full, completed from reference TRBV9 and TRBJ2-7, reads DSGVTQTPKHLITATGQRVTLRCSPRSGDLSVYWYQQSLDQGLQFLIQYYNGEERAKGNILERFSAQQFPDLHSELNLSSLELGDSALYFCASSVDSGAREQYFGPGTRLTVT.

The J gene is TRBJ2-7, the V gene TRBV2; tentative D call: TRBD2 (6 bases). This CDR3 has 15 residues. V lost 7 bases and J lost 1, with 17 bases in between. Per germline, CDR1 SNHLY and CDR2 FYNNEI. The CDR3 protein is CASMGRIAASYEQYF. The CDR3 DNA is TGTGCCAGCATGGGTCGAATAGCGGCGTCCTACGAGCAGTACTTC.

The rearrangement joins TRBV2 to TRBJ2-3, with a possible D match to TRBD2 (5 bases). CDR1 is SNHLY and CDR2 is FYNNEI in the germline V gene. The CDR3 has 12 amino acids. Trimming removed 2 bases at V and 5 bases at J, with 5 bases between. The CDR3 DNA sequence: TGTGCCAGCAGTGAACGGGGAGATACGCAGTATTTT. Translating gives CASSERGDTQYF.

The chain uses TRBV3-1 (or the pseudogene TRBV3-2) and TRBJ2-7; 9 bases fit TRBD1. Germline V gives CDR1 LGHDT, CDR2 YNNKEL (reference sequence). J lost 4 bases, V lost 1 base, and 5 bases had no gene match. The CDR3 is made up of 15 amino acids. DNA for the CDR3: TGTGCCAGCAGCCAAGCCGGGACAGGGAGTTACGAGCAGTACTTC. Its protein is CASSQAGTGSYEQYF.

V usage is TRBV21-1 and J usage is TRBJ1-2; the tabulated D call, TRBD1, remains unverified against the DNA. TRBV21-1 is designated a pseudogene. The CDR3 length is 16 residues. The CDR3 reads CASSTNDRNINYGYTF. The CDR3 DNA sequence: TGTGCCAGCAGCACAAACGACAGAAACATTAACTATGGCTACACCTTC.

The V gene is TRBV9, the J gene TRBJ2-7; 12 bases align to TRBD2. J lost 5 bases, V lost 2 bases, and 14 bases had no gene match. In germline, CDR1 is SGDLS, CDR2 YYNGEE. The CDR3 is 18 residues long. CDR3 sequence reads: CASSVSPILAGGGDEQYF. The CDR3 DNA reads TGTGCCAGCAGCGTTAGCCCTATACTAGCGGGAGGCGGTGACGAGCAGTACTTC.

The chain has TRBV19 and TRBJ2-1; D uncertain. Germline V CDR1 and CDR2: LNHDA, SQIVND (reference sequence). Trimming removed 1 base at V and 6 bases at J, with 7 bases between. CDR3 length: 13 residues. CDR3 in amino acids: CASSIGLLNEQFF. CDR3 bases: TGTGCCAGTAGTATAGGACTCCTCAATGAGCAGTTCTTC.

The chain joins TRBV5-1 to TRBJ1-1; TRBD1 agrees at 11 bases. Trimming took 4 bases from V and 4 from J; bases not matched to a gene: 12. In germline, CDR1 is SGHRS, CDR2 YFSETQ. CDR3 size: 17 residues. In DNA form, the CDR3 reads TGCGCCAGCAGCCCCGGGACAGGGGGACCTCGGGGCACTGAAGCTTTCTTT. Its translation: CASSPGTGGPRGTEAFF.